The sequence of this T cell receptor beta chain was determined in a study of shared clonotypes between healthy human individuals. General observations from the study: Compared with clonotypes that all four donors shared, non-shared clonotypes had lower generation probabilities.

Germline V gives CDR1 GTSNPN, CDR2 SVGIG (reference sequence). V lost 4 bases and J 0 bases, leaving 4 bases between the germline ends. The CDR3 is made up of 11 amino acids. This clone has ten or more counts. Its antigen is not known. Genomic DNA (from each subset) was split evenly across several immunoSEQ plates. Measured with immunoSEQ multiplex PCR; TCRdb has only the in-frame clones, and not every one. Of 600,000 to 750,000 clones listed, more than 70% are singletons. The specimen was memory CD4+ T cells sorted from blood. As for subset: CD45RA-negative fraction. The J gene is TRBJ2-7, the V gene TRBV30; no clear D gene. The clonotype was recovered from a woman aged 25 to 39 in good health. CDR3 residues: CAWTTSYEQYF. CDR3 in DNA: TGTGCCTGGACGACCTCCTACGAGCAGTACTTC.